This passage covers 5 T cell receptor beta chains from one sample sequenced in a study of CD8+CD57+ T cells in acquired aplastic anemia. Patients chosen for sequencing had CD8+CD57+ cells that had expanded, as shown by flow cytometry. Profiles of TCR beta VDJ and CDR3 were generated from a genomic DNA template. TCRdb reprocessed the reads with MiXCR, giving one entry per CDR3 protein. The profile covers about 470,000 distinct CDR3 sequences, with about a third appearing a single time and around 0.82% taken by the ten largest. Source material: sorted CD4+, CD8+, or CD8+CD57+ T cells (not recorded which) from PBMCs. Receptor source: a human donor with aplastic anemia.

V usage is TRBV12-5 and J usage is TRBJ2-7; the D call may be TRBD1 or TRBD2 (5 bases each). V dropped 0 bases and J dropped 6 bases, with 21 bases sitting between them. CDR1 and CDR2 from the germline V gene are LGHNT and FRNRAP. This CDR3 spans 17 amino acids. DNA for the CDR3: TGTGCTAGTGGTTTGGTACGAGGGGATAAGTTGCTTAGCGAGCAGTACTTC. Its translation is CASGLVRGDKLLSEQYF.

The chain carries TRBV5-6 and TRBJ2-5; weak D call: TRBD2 (6 bases). Trimming pared 4 bases from V and 2 bases from J, leaving 15 bases between. CDR1 and CDR2 from the germline V gene are SGHDT and YYEEEE. The CDR3 loop spans 15 amino acids. CDR3 sequence: CASSAGSSVQETQYF. In DNA form, the CDR3 reads TGTGCCAGCAGCGCCGGGAGTAGCGTACAAGAGACCCAGTACTTC.

In this sample, this clonotype turned up many times. The J gene is TRBJ1-2, the V gene TRBV12-3 or TRBV12-4; TRBD1 matches at 8 bases. The CDR3 extends over 13 amino acids. With V trimmed by 3 bases and J by 7 bases, 4 bases remained unmatched. The CDR3 reads CASSLDRDVGYTF. CDR3 nucleotide sequence: TGTGCCAGCAGTTTGGACAGGGATGTTGGCTACACCTTC.

This clonotype has just a few counts. J is TRBJ2-3 and V is TRBV9; perhaps D is TRBD1 or TRBD2 (5 bases each). The CDR3 covers 15 residues. V dropped 2 bases and J dropped 2 bases, with 12 bases sitting between them. The germline V gene encodes CDR1 SGDLS and CDR2 YYNGEE. The CDR3 is CASSVGDGYTDTQYF. CDR3 in DNA: TGTGCCAGCAGCGTGGGGGACGGATACACAGATACGCAGTATTTT.

This chain connects TRBV12-3 or TRBV12-4 to TRBJ1-1, with D maybe TRBD1 (5 bases). V was clipped by 8 bases and J by 7 bases, with 20 bases between them. This CDR3 is built from 14 residues. Here the CDR3 DNA reads TGTGCCAGCCAGAGAGCAGGGCTTGGTGGTGAAGCTTTCTTT. It is translated as CASQRAGLGGEAFF.